Below are 24 T cell receptor beta chains sequenced from a single sample in a study of cytotoxic CD8 clonotypes in ibrutinib-treated CLL. The repertoire was sequenced with immunoSEQ multiplex PCR; TCRdb's copy has only in-frame clones and lacks some. The sample holds some 140,000 clones; more than 85% are singletons and the top ten take approximately 11%. Sequencing was performed on PBMCs, taken after 12 months of ibrutinib treatment. The receptors come from a human donor with chronic lymphocytic leukemia.

The rearrangement uses TRBV4-2 and TRBJ2-3, with D tentatively TRBD1 or TRBD2 (5 bases each). The CDR3 is 13 amino acids. Germline V gene data show CDR1 as LGHNA and CDR2 as YNFKEQ. V was shortened by 3 bases and J by 6 bases, with 10 bases between the two germline ends. This CDR3 is CASSQGPADTQYF. The CDR3 coding sequence is TGTGCCAGCAGCCAGGGACCGGCGGATACGCAGTATTTT.

The rearrangement uses TRBV27 and TRBJ2-1, with 10 bases that match TRBD1. Germline V gives CDR1 MNHEY, CDR2 SMNVEV (reference sequence). After removal of 10 bases from V and 6 bases from J, the junction contained 9 bases not matched to a gene. The CDR3 length is 14 residues. The CDR3: CATRKGTGVNEQFF. The CDR3 DNA reads as TGTGCCACTCGGAAAGGGACAGGGGTCAATGAGCAGTTCTTC.

This clone was counted once. The genes are TRBV7-9 and TRBJ2-1, with 10 nucleotides matching TRBD2. CDR1 SEHNR and CDR2 FQNEAQ come from the germline V gene (reference sequence). The CDR3 length is 16 residues. The J segment lost 6 bases and the V segment lost 4 bases, leaving 9 bases of the junction unmatched. CDR3 sequence reads: CASSSKAGGLLNEQFF. As DNA, the CDR3 is TGTGCCAGCAGCTCGAAAGCGGGAGGGCTACTCAATGAGCAGTTCTTC.

The chain employs TRBV20-1 and TRBJ1-2, with D unresolved. CDR1 and CDR2 (germline): DFQATT, SNEGSKA (reference sequence). Trimming removed 5 bases from V and 3 bases from J, with 7 bases in between. This CDR3 is 11 amino acids long. The CDR3: CSASDDYGYTF. The CDR3, as DNA: TGCAGTGCTTCGGACGACTATGGCTACACCTTC.

This clone was recorded only once. J is TRBJ2-6 and V is TRBV28, with a tentative D call TRBD2 (5 bases). This CDR3 has 16 residues. The germline V gene has CDR1 MDHEN and CDR2 SYDVKM. V was clipped by 7 bases and J by 1 base, with 14 bases between them. DNA of the CDR3: TGTGCCAGCACACTCGCCACGGGGTCTGGGGCCAACGTCCTGACTTTC. It yields the protein CASTLATGSGANVLTF.

This sequence joins TRBV21-1 and TRBJ1-1; the table's D call of TRBD1 was not tested on the DNA. TRBV21-1 is assigned pseudogene status. The CDR3 totals 15 residues. The CDR3 region has the DNA TGTGCCAGCAGCGCCTTTGGGCACCAGAACACTGAAGCTTTCTTT. Translating it yields CASSAFGHQNTEAFF.

The CDR3 spells CASSRPSVGTDTQYF. CDR3 DNA sequence: TGTGCCAGCAGTCGCCCTAGCGTCGGCACAGATACGCAGTATTTT. This rearrangement joins TRBV27 to TRBJ2-3; TRBD2 is a possible D gene (6 bases). Trimming pared 5 bases from V and 1 base from J, leaving 13 bases between. The CDR3 extends over 15 amino acids. Germline V lookup: CDR1 MNHEY, CDR2 SMNVEV (reference sequence).

This sequence joins TRBV18 and TRBJ2-3; D unresolved. V lost 2 bases, J lost 0 bases, and 15 bases lay in between. Germline CDR1 KGHSH, CDR2 LQKENI. The CDR3 spans 17 residues. CDR3: CASSPLLGKSSTDTQYF. CDR3 nucleotides: TGTGCCAGCTCACCATTGCTCGGAAAGAGTAGCACAGATACGCAGTATTTT.

This chain links TRBV11-3 with TRBJ2-7; D is possibly TRBD2 (5 bases). CDR3 length: 12 residues. The V end lost 2 bases, the J end lost 4 bases, and 6 bases lay between the germline ends. Germline V gives CDR1 SGHNT, CDR2 YENEEA. The CDR3 reads CASSLSGYEQYF. CDR3 coding DNA: TGTGCCAGCAGCTTATCGGGATACGAGCAGTACTTC.

The chain couples TRBV2 to TRBJ1-1; a weak D match, TRBD1 (6 bases). Germline assignment: CDR1 SNHLY and CDR2 FYNNEI. CDR3 length equals 15 residues. V was trimmed by 4 bases and J by 0 bases, leaving 12 bases between them. The CDR3 loop is CASSVQGAMNTEAFF. CDR3 in DNA: TGTGCCAGCAGTGTACAGGGTGCAATGAACACTGAAGCTTTCTTT.

The rearrangement links TRBV15 to TRBJ2-7, with 12 positions matching TRBD2. The CDR3 contains 19 residues. Trimming at V came to 0 bases and at J to 4 bases, leaving 13 bases not matched to a gene. Germline V CDR1 and CDR2: LNHNV, YYDKDF (reference sequence). CDR3 coding DNA: TGTGCCACCAGCAGAGACCGAGGACTAGCGGGACAGTCTCCTTACGAGCAGTACTTC. It codes for CATSRDRGLAGQSPYEQYF.

The chain employs TRBV28 and TRBJ2-1; TRBD2 might be the D (6 bases). V dropped 3 bases and J dropped 8 bases, with 17 bases sitting between them. The CDR3 totals 15 residues. Germline V gene data show CDR1 as MDHEN and CDR2 as SYDVKM. CDR3 coding DNA: TGTGCCAGCAGTTTCAAACTCGGAGGGTTCTATGAGCAGTTCTTC. It yields the protein CASSFKLGGFYEQFF.

This chain links TRBV13 with TRBJ2-7, with D uncertain. The CDR3 sequence is 14 residues long. Trimming took off 4 bases at V and 0 bases at J, with 10 bases between the two ends. Germline V gene data show CDR1 as PRHDT and CDR2 as FYEKMQ (reference sequence). DNA for the CDR3: TGTGCCAGCAGCTGGATTAGCCGCTCCTACGAGCAGTACTTC. It is translated as CASSWISRSYEQYF. The variable domain in full, with the rest retrieved from reference TRBV13 and TRBJ2-7, is AAGVIQSPRHLIKEKRETATLKCYPIPRHDTVYWYQQGPGQDPQFLISFYEKMQSDKGSIPDRFSAQQFSDYHSELNMSSLELGDSALYFCASSWISRSYEQYFGPGTRLTVT.

The chain is built from TRBV19 and TRBJ2-7, with D possibly being TRBD1 or TRBD2 (6 bases each). Deletions cut 4 bases from V and 7 bases from J, with 20 bases between. The CDR3 runs to 15 residues. Germline V lookup: CDR1 LNHDA, CDR2 SQIVND (reference sequence). The CDR3 spells CASSTRGTPTREQYF. CDR3 DNA sequence: TGTGCCAGTAGTACACGGGGGACACCCACCCGAGAGCAGTACTTC. The full variable domain, its missing parts supplied by reference TRBV19 and TRBJ2-7, is DGGITQSPKYLFRKEGQNVTLSCEQNLNHDAMYWYRQDPGQGLRLIYYSQIVNDFQKGDIAEGYSVSREKKESFPLTVTSAQKNPTAFYLCASSTRGTPTREQYFGPGTRLTVT.

The CDR3 bases are TGTGCCAGTACCCCGGGACAGGGGGGCTACAATGAGCAGTTCTTC. Translating gives CASTPGQGGYNEQFF. The genes are TRBV19 and TRBJ2-1; 11 bases fit TRBD1. V trimming: 7 bases; J trimming: 3 bases; junction bases outside the gene matches: 5. Germline V gene sequence: CDR1 LNHDA, CDR2 SQIVND (reference sequence). There are 15 residues in the CDR3.

In this sample, this clone turned up a few times. The gene calls are TRBV20-1 and TRBJ1-1; D is undetermined. Trimming cost V 3 bases and J 6 bases, with 5 bases left between them. Germline-derived CDR1 and CDR2 are DFQATT and SNEGSKA (reference sequence). The CDR3 is made up of 10 amino acids. The DNA of the CDR3 is TGCAGTGCTAGCATTCCTGAAGCTTTCTTT. As protein: CSASIPEAFF.

The rearrangement links TRBV1 to TRBJ1-1; the D segment call TRBD1 is taken from the table without a DNA check. TRBV1 is shown as a pseudogene. This CDR3 spans 14 amino acids. CDR3 sequence: CTSSAQGRSTEAFF. The CDR3 nucleotides read TGCACCAGCAGCGCCCAGGGGCGGTCCACTGAAGCTTTCTTT.

The V gene is TRBV28, the J gene TRBJ1-1; D is unresolved. V dropped 5 bases and J dropped 3 bases, with 10 bases sitting between them. The germline CDR1 and CDR2 sequences are MDHEN and SYDVKM. The CDR3 consists of 13 residues. The CDR3 loop is CASSDRSDTEAFF. The CDR3 DNA follows: TGTGCCAGCAGTGACCGGTCGGACACTGAAGCTTTCTTT.

V gene TRBV14 combines with J gene TRBJ2-7; maybe TRBD1 (6 bases). The CDR3 spans 15 residues. Germline values: CDR1 SGHDN, CDR2 FVKESK. The V and J ends lost 1 base and 4 bases respectively, with 14 bases between them. CDR3 nucleotides: TGTGCCAGCAGCCAAGGTCTGGGGGCTATTTACGAGCAGTACTTC. Amino acids: CASSQGLGAIYEQYF.

V usage is TRBV19 and J usage is TRBJ2-2; 7 nucleotides agree with TRBD2. This CDR3 spans 14 amino acids. Germline V gives CDR1 LNHDA, CDR2 SQIVND (reference sequence). Unmatched junction bases numbered 4, after V lost 6 bases and J lost 3 bases. The CDR3 nucleotides are TGTGCCAGTAGCGTGGGGAGGGACACCGGGGAGCTGTTTTTT. It codes for CASSVGRDTGELFF.

This rearrangement joins TRBV27 to TRBJ1-2; 9 nucleotides line up with TRBD1. CDR3 size: 14 residues. The junction had 3 bases not matched to a gene; V was cut back by 5 bases and J by 2 bases. In germline, CDR1 is MNHEY, CDR2 SMNVEV (reference sequence). CDR3 amino acids: CASSTGGANYGYTF. CDR3 DNA: TGTGCCAGCAGTACAGGGGGCGCGAACTATGGCTACACCTTC.

This rearrangement joins TRBV25-1 to TRBJ1-6; D is uncertain. Germline CDR1 and CDR2: MGHDK and SYGVNS. This CDR3 comprises 11 residues. V lost 4 bases and J 7 bases, leaving 2 bases between the germline ends. CDR3 region: CASSANSPLHF. DNA for the CDR3: TGTGCCAGCAGTGCAAATTCACCCCTCCACTTT. The full variable domain, its missing parts supplied by reference TRBV25-1 and TRBJ1-6, is EADIYQTPRYLVIGTGKKITLECSQTMGHDKMYWYQQDPGMELHLIHYSYGVNSTEKGDLSSESTVSRIRTEHFPLTLESARPSHTSQYLCASSANSPLHFGNGTRLTVT.

This chain connects TRBV7-6 to TRBJ2-7, with D perhaps given as TRBD1 or TRBD2 (6 bases each). Germline V gives CDR1 SGHVS, CDR2 FNYEAQ. CDR3 length equals 15 residues. V was clipped by 4 bases and J by 3 bases, with 16 bases between them. The CDR3 sequence: CASSSDGGTIYEQYF. DNA for the CDR3: TGTGCCAGCAGCTCCGATGGGGGGACAATCTACGAGCAGTACTTC. The full variable domain, its missing parts supplied by reference TRBV7-6 and TRBJ2-7, is GAGVSQSPRYKVTKRGQDVALRCDPISGHVSLYWYRQALGQGPEFLTYFNYEAQQDKSGLPNDRFSAERPEGSISTLTIQRTEQRDSAMYRCASSSDGGTIYEQYFGPGTRLTVT.

J is TRBJ2-7 and V is TRBV19; 11 positions agree with TRBD1. The germline V gene encodes CDR1 LNHDA and CDR2 SQIVND (reference sequence). Unmatched junction bases numbered 7, after V lost 6 bases and J lost 6 bases. The length of the CDR3 is 14 residues. The chain's CDR3 is CASSPRTGGGEQYF. CDR3 bases: TGTGCCAGTAGCCCTCGGACAGGGGGCGGCGAGCAGTACTTC. The entire variable domain, with the rest obtained from reference TRBV19 and TRBJ2-7, is as follows: DGGITQSPKYLFRKEGQNVTLSCEQNLNHDAMYWYRQDPGQGLRLIYYSQIVNDFQKGDIAEGYSVSREKKESFPLTVTSAQKNPTAFYLCASSPRTGGGEQYFGPGTRLTVT.